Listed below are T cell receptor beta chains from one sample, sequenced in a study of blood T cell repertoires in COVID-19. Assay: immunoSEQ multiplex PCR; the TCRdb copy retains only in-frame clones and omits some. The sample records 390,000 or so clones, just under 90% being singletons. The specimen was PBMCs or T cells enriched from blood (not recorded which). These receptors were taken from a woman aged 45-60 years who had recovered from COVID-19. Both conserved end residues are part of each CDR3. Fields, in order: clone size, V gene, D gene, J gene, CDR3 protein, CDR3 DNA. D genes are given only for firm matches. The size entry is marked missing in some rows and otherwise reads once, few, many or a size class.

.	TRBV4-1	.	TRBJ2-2	CASRPGPGISNTGELFF	TGCGCCAGCCGACCCGGGCCGGGGATATCGAACACCGGGGAGCTGTTTTTT
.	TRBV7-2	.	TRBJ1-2	CASSSGQSPYGYTF	TGTGCCAGCAGCTCCGGACAGTCGCCCTATGGCTACACCTTC
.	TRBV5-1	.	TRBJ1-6	CASSRMNRDKNSPLHF	TGCGCCAGCAGCCGTATGAACCGGGACAAAAACTCACCCCTCCACTTT
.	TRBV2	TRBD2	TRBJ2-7	CASSEEFGLAGAPGSYEQYF	TGTGCCAGCAGTGAAGAATTTGGACTAGCGGGGGCGCCAGGCTCCTACGAGCAGTACTTC
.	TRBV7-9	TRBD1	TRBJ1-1	CASSLSSTGSEAFF	TGTGCCAGCAGCTTATCCTCGACAGGGTCTGAAGCTTTCTTT
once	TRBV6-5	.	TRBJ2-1	CASRARGYNEQFF	TGTGCCAGCAGGGCACGCGGGTACAATGAGCAGTTCTTC
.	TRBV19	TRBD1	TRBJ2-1	CASSSTGTAPPPFF	TGTGCCAGTAGTTCGACCGGGACAGCTCCCCCCCCGTTCTTC
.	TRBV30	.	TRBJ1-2	CAWSVSVIFQGYTF	TGTGCCTGGAGTGTATCGGTGATCTTTCAAGGCTACACCTTC
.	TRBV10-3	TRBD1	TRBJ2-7	CATRDRVTYEQYF	TGTGCCACGCGGGACAGGGTAACCTACGAGCAGTACTTC
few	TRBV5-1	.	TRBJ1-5	CASSLAGDQPQHF	TGCGCCAGCAGCTTGGCGGGGGATCAGCCCCAGCATTTT
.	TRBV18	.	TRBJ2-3	CASSSAGQFSTDTQYF	TGTGCCAGCTCCTCCGCGGGACAGTTTAGCACAGATACGCAGTATTTT
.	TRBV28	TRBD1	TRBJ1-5	CASSWDSLGHQPQHF	TGTGCCAGCAGCTGGGACAGCCTGGGGCATCAGCCCCAGCATTTT
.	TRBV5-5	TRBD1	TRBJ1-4	CASSQGAEKLFF	TGTGCCAGCAGCCAGGGGGCGGAAAAACTGTTTTTT
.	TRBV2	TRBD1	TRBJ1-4	CASSRDRGQFEKLFF	TGTGCCAGCAGCCGGGACAGGGGGCAGTTTGAAAAACTGTTTTTT
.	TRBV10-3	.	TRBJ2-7	CAISEESGYVYEQYF	TGTGCCATCAGTGAAGAGTCCGGGTACGTTTACGAGCAGTACTTC
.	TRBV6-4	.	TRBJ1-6	CASSAIGSGRYNSPLHF	TGTGCCAGCAGCGCGATCGGCTCGGGTCGATATAATTCACCCCTCCACTTT
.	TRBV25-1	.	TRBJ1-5	CASRGGRHQPQHF	TGTGCCAGCAGGGGGGGTAGGCATCAGCCCCAGCATTTT